One and the same sample provided the 27 T cell receptor beta chains below, sequenced in a study of shared clonotypes between healthy human individuals. The data were produced by immunoSEQ multiplex PCR, yet TCRdb's version contains in-frame clones alone and is incomplete. The profile shows some 2 million clones, over 85% of them singletons. The naive CD8 subset, CD45RO-negative cells positively selected for CCR7, excluded terminally differentiated effector memory CD45RA+ cells. What was sequenced was naive CD8+ T cells sorted from blood. The receptors derive from a man younger than 35 in good health.

The V call is TRBV7-8, the J call TRBJ2-7; a possible D gene is TRBD2 (5 bases). Germline CDR1 SGHVS, CDR2 FQNEAQ. V lost 5 bases and J lost 0, with 14 bases in between. The CDR3 is 15 residues long. CDR3 loop: CASSALEGSSYEQYF. For the CDR3, the DNA is TGTGCCAGCAGCGCACTCGAGGGTAGCTCCTACGAGCAGTACTTC.

The chain has TRBV27 and TRBJ2-3; 9 bases agree with TRBD1. Germline V gene data show CDR1 as MNHEY and CDR2 as SMNVEV (reference sequence). The CDR3 totals 15 residues. J gave up 1 base and V 5 bases, and 4 bases lay outside the gene matches. As DNA, the CDR3 is TGTGCCAGCAGTGGATGGACAGGGGGCACAGATACGCAGTATTTT. Translating it yields CASSGWTGGTDTQYF.

The CDR3 loop reads CASSQEPRVNTEAFF. CDR3 in DNA: TGCGCCAGCAGCCAAGAACCGAGAGTGAACACTGAAGCTTTCTTT. The V gene is TRBV4-3, the J gene TRBJ1-1; D is unclear. CDR3 size: 15 residues. V was pared by 0 bases and J by 0 bases, with 8 bases between. Germline V gene lookup returns CDR1 LGHNA and CDR2 YSLEER.

This sequence joins TRBV27 and TRBJ2-5; the match to TRBD2 covers 8 bases. J was trimmed by 5 bases and V by 6 bases; bases with no gene match: 11. CDR3 length: 15 amino acids. Germline V gives CDR1 MNHEY, CDR2 SMNVEV (reference sequence). For the CDR3, the DNA is TGTGCCAGCAGCTTCGGACTAGCCTATCCGGAGACCCAGTACTTC. Amino acids: CASSFGLAYPETQYF.

The V gene is TRBV9, the J gene TRBJ1-1; D gene ambiguous. CDR1 is SGDLS and CDR2 is YYNGEE in the germline V gene. Trimming left V 4 bases short and J 4 bases short, with 11 bases between. The CDR3 is made up of 13 amino acids. The CDR3 reads CASSYGEGTEAFF. In DNA form, the CDR3 reads TGTGCCAGCAGCTATGGTGAGGGCACTGAAGCTTTCTTT.

The chain carries TRBV30 and TRBJ1-1, with 7 bases aligning to TRBD1. Unmatched junction bases numbered 8, after V lost 2 bases and J lost 5 bases. The V gene's germline CDR1 is GTSNPN and CDR2 SVGIG (reference sequence). The CDR3 spans 14 residues. The CDR3 DNA sequence: TGTGCCTGGAGTCCGAGGACAGGAGGTACTGAAGCTTTCTTT. Amino acid sequence: CAWSPRTGGTEAFF.

This rearrangement joins TRBV7-9 to TRBJ2-7; TRBD1 matches at 7 bases. Losses at the gene ends were 4 bases for V and 0 bases for J; bases not matched to a gene: 6. The CDR3 has 15 amino acids. Germline V CDR1 and CDR2: SEHNR, FQNEAQ (reference sequence). CDR3: CASSSDRVPSYEQYF. In DNA form, the CDR3 reads TGTGCCAGCAGCTCAGACAGGGTACCCTCCTACGAGCAGTACTTC.

The chain recombines TRBV2 with TRBJ2-7; 10 nucleotides match TRBD1. The CDR3 length is 16 residues. Germline-derived CDR1 and CDR2 are SNHLY and FYNNEI. With V trimmed by 5 bases and J by 5 bases, 12 bases remained unmatched. In DNA, the CDR3 is TGTGCCAGCAGTCTTTCCGGGACAGGGGTTCTCCACGAGCAGTACTTC. The encoded protein is CASSLSGTGVLHEQYF.

V usage is TRBV2 and J usage is TRBJ2-3, with D possibly matching TRBD2 (6 bases). Germline V gives CDR1 SNHLY, CDR2 FYNNEI. This CDR3 spans 15 amino acids. V lost 5 bases to trimming and J lost 3 bases, with 15 bases between them. DNA for the CDR3: TGTGCCAGCAGTCCTTCCCGACTAGAAACAGATACGCAGTATTTT. It encodes CASSPSRLETDTQYF.

J is TRBJ2-5 and V is TRBV28; 10 positions match TRBD2. The CDR3 covers 15 residues. Germline loops: CDR1 MDHEN, CDR2 SYDVKM. Trimming cost V 6 bases and J 1 base; bases outside gene matches: 5. The CDR3 DNA reads TGTGCCAGCAGATCCGGGACTAGCGTCCAAGAGACCCAGTACTTC. Protein sequence: CASRSGTSVQETQYF.

The chain joins TRBV10-3 to TRBJ1-5; D is undetermined. Looked up from germline, CDR1 is ENHRY and CDR2 is SYGVKD. V lost 11 bases to trimming and J lost 5 bases, with 4 bases between them. The CDR3 spans 9 residues. The CDR3: CAPDQPQHF. CDR3 in DNA: TGTGCCCCAGATCAGCCCCAGCATTTT.

V usage is TRBV28 and J usage is TRBJ2-7, with 9 nucleotides matching TRBD2. Trimming removed 3 bases from V and 5 bases from J; junction bases left unmatched: 2. CDR1 is MDHEN, CDR2 SYDVKM, per germline. The CDR3 extends over 13 amino acids. DNA of the CDR3: TGTGCCAGCAGTTTTCGGACTAGCGACGAGCAGTACTTC. This translates into CASSFRTSDEQYF.

The chain joins TRBV6-6 to TRBJ2-3; 9 bases align to TRBD2. Germline CDR1 is MNHNY and CDR2 is SVGAGI (reference sequence). The V and J ends lost 5 bases and 6 bases, in that order; junction bases with no gene match: 9. This CDR3 is built from 15 residues. CDR3 nucleotide sequence: TGTGCCAGCAGTCGACTAGCGGAAGGGGTTGATACGCAGTATTTT. Translated: CASSRLAEGVDTQYF.

The chain combines TRBV6-5 with TRBJ2-5; TRBD2 matches 12 bases. With V trimmed by 4 bases and J by 7 bases, 10 bases remained unmatched. The germline CDR1 and CDR2 sequences are MNHEY and SVGAGI. This CDR3 has 16 amino acids. Written as DNA, the CDR3 is TGTGCCAGCAGTTTGACTAGCGGGAGCACCTTGGGGACCCAGTACTTC. Translating gives CASSLTSGSTLGTQYF.

The V gene is TRBV9, the J gene TRBJ2-7; 10 bases are a match to TRBD2. Per the germline V gene, CDR1 is SGDLS and CDR2 is YYNGEE. Germline trimming cut 4 bases from V and 4 bases from J; bases unmatched to any gene: 5. The CDR3 loop spans 14 amino acids. The CDR3: CASSFSSGSYEQYF. Written as DNA, the CDR3 is TGTGCCAGCAGCTTTTCTAGCGGGAGTTACGAGCAGTACTTC.

The V call is TRBV5-1, the J call TRBJ2-7, with D maybe TRBD1 (6 bases). CDR3 size: 14 residues. V was pared by 0 bases and J by 7 bases, with 14 bases between. Germline CDR1 reads SGHRS; CDR2 reads YFSETQ. The chain's CDR3 is CASSLDGRGREQYF. The CDR3 nucleotides are TGCGCCAGCAGCTTGGACGGCAGGGGTAGGGAGCAGTACTTC.

This chain joins TRBV11-2 and TRBJ2-7; TRBD1 or TRBD2 may be the D gene (5 bases each). The CDR3 has 16 amino acids. Germline values: CDR1 SGHAT, CDR2 FQNNGV. V dropped 5 bases and J dropped 4 bases, with 21 bases sitting between them. The CDR3, as DNA: TGTGCCAGCAGCCCAGCTGGGGGACCCGCCCGTTACGAGCAGTACTTC. Its translation is CASSPAGGPARYEQYF.

A single count supports this clone. As DNA, the CDR3 is TGCGCCAGCAGCTCCGATCCAGCCGGCGGGGGCTACACCTTC. Translating it yields CASSSDPAGGGYTF. The genes are TRBV5-1 and TRBJ1-2; no definite D call. V dropped 3 bases and J dropped 8 bases, with 17 bases sitting between them. The V gene's germline CDR1 is SGHRS and CDR2 YFSETQ. The CDR3 has 14 amino acids.

This chain connects TRBV19 to TRBJ1-1; TRBD1 matches at 7 bases. CDR3 length: 12 amino acids. Germline V lookup: CDR1 LNHDA, CDR2 SQIVND (reference sequence). The ends lost 9 bases at V and 7 bases at J; junction bases unmatched: 8. The DNA of the CDR3 is TGTGCCAGCAACGGACAGGCTCTTGAAGCTTTCTTT. Its protein product is CASNGQALEAFF.

This rearrangement joins TRBV7-2 to TRBJ2-7; 7 positions match TRBD2. The V gene end was trimmed by 6 bases and the J gene end by 2 bases; junction bases not matched to a gene: 10. The germline gives CDR1 SGHTA, CDR2 FQGNSA. This CDR3 contains 15 residues. The CDR3 sequence: CASSYRDYPTYEQYF. CDR3 coding DNA: TGTGCCAGCAGTTACCGGGACTACCCTACCTACGAGCAGTACTTC. Full variable domain (remainder filled in from reference TRBV7-2 and TRBJ2-7): GAGVSQSPSNKVTEKGKDVELRCDPISGHTALYWYRQSLGQGLEFLIYFQGNSAPDKSGLPSDRFSAERTGGSVSTLTIQRTQQEDSAVYLCASSYRDYPTYEQYFGPGTRLTVT.

The chain joins TRBV4-3 to TRBJ2-2; 10 bases match TRBD2. V dropped 0 bases and J dropped 4; count of bases not matched to a gene: 11. The CDR3 spans 19 residues. Germline CDR1 and CDR2: LGHNA and YSLEER. The chain's CDR3 is CASSQESLLAGETTGELFF. CDR3 nucleotide sequence: TGCGCCAGCAGCCAAGAATCGTTGCTAGCGGGAGAGACCACCGGGGAGCTGTTTTTT.

The V and J genes are TRBV6-5 and TRBJ2-7, with D uncertain. Germline V gene lookup returns CDR1 MNHEY and CDR2 SVGAGI. The germline V and J ends were trimmed by 2 bases and 4 bases, with 12 bases remaining between them. The CDR3 has 14 amino acids. CDR3: CASSYTADEYEQYF. The DNA for the CDR3 is TGTGCCAGCAGTTACACAGCTGATGAGTACGAGCAGTACTTC.

The chain joins TRBV7-9 to TRBJ2-7, with 9 bases aligning to TRBD1. This CDR3 has 16 amino acids. V lost 2 bases and J lost 4; bases outside the gene matches: 9. Germline V lookup: CDR1 SEHNR, CDR2 FQNEAQ (reference sequence). CDR3 nucleotides: TGTGCCAGCAGCTTACCTCCGGGACAGGGTGGATACGAGCAGTACTTC. It yields the protein CASSLPPGQGGYEQYF.

This clone was detected only a few times. Other nucleotide sequences from this sample produce the same CDR3. The chain links TRBV29-1 to TRBJ2-2, with D unresolved. Trimming left V 6 bases short and J 1 base short, with 3 bases between. The CDR3 sequence is 11 residues long. CDR1 SQVTM and CDR2 ANQGSEA come from the germline V gene. CDR3: CSVLNTGELFF. CDR3 in DNA: TGCAGCGTACTGAACACCGGGGAGCTGTTTTTT.

The gene calls are TRBV5-1 and TRBJ1-2, with D possibly being TRBD1 (5 bases). This CDR3 is 15 amino acids long. Looked up from germline, CDR1 is SGHRS and CDR2 is YFSETQ. V was trimmed by 2 bases and J by 0 bases, leaving 11 bases between them. This CDR3 is CASSFDRSANYGYTF. As DNA, the CDR3 is TGCGCCAGCAGCTTCGACAGATCAGCTAACTATGGCTACACCTTC.

The table lists this clone with a count of one. The genes are TRBV11-2 and TRBJ2-1; the match to TRBD2 covers 9 bases. Unmatched junction bases numbered 9, after V lost 10 bases and J lost 5 bases. This CDR3 contains 14 residues. The V gene's germline CDR1 is SGHAT and CDR2 FQNNGV. This CDR3 reads CAIPSGGPHNEQFF. The CDR3 nucleotides are TGTGCCATCCCGAGCGGGGGGCCTCACAATGAGCAGTTCTTC. Combining the CDR3 with reference TRBV11-2 and TRBJ2-1 gives the whole variable domain EAGVAQSPRYKIIEKRQSVAFWCNPISGHATLYWYQQILGQGPKLLIQFQNNGVVDDSQLPKDRFSAERLKGVDSTLKIQPAKLEDSAVYLCAIPSGGPHNEQFFGPGTRLTVL.

The chain has TRBV6-5 and TRBJ2-2; D remains unclear. V was clipped by 0 bases and J by 5 bases, with 13 bases between them. Per germline, CDR1 MNHEY and CDR2 SVGAGI. This CDR3 has 16 amino acids. CDR3 DNA sequence: TGTGCCAGCAGTTACTCGATTCCTAGGGCGACCGGGGAGCTGTTTTTT. It encodes CASSYSIPRATGELFF.